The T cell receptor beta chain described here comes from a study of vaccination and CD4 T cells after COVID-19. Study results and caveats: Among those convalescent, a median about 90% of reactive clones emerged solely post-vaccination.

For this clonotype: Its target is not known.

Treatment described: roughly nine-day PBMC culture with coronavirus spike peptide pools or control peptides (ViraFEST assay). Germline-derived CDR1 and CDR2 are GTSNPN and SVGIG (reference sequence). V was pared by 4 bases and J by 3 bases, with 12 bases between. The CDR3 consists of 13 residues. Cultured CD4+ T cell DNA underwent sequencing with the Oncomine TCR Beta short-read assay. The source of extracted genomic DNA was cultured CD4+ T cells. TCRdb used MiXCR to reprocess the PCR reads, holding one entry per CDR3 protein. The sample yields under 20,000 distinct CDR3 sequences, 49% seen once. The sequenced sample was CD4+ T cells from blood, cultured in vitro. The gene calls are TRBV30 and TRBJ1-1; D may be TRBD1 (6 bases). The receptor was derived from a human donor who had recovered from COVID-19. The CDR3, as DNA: TGTGCCTGGACCCTAACAGGGTACACTGAAGCTTTCTTT. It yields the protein CAWTLTGYTEAFF.